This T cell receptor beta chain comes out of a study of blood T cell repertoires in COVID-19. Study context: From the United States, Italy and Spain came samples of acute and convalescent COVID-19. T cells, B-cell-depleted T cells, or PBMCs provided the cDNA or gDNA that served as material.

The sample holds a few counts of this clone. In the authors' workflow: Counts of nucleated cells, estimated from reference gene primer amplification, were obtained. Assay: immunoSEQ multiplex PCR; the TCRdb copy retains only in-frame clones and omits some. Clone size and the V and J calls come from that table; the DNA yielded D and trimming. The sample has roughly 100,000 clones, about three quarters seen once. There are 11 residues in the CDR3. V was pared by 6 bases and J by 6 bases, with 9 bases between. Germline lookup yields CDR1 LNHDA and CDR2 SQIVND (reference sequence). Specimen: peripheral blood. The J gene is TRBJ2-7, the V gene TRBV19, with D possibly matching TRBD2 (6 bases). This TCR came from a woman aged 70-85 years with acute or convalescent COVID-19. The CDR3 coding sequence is TGTGCCAGTAGCCGGGACTTCGAGCAGTACTTC. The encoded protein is CASSRDFEQYF.